This TCR beta chain stems from a study of cytomegalovirus exposure and HLA in healthy donors (dated by TCRdb to 2016 to 2017). Study-wide context: According to an earlier analysis of 587 of the donors, about 179 million T cells yielded roughly 110 million unique TCR beta sequences and approximately 300 Gb of sequence data. Approximately 300 gigabases of sequencing data and 80 million or so unique TCR sequences were included in an early release covering several hundred HLA-typed donors. Of the roughly 430 genotyped donors, 65% to 90% fell in the genetic ancestry cluster associated with self-reported Caucasian donors. The study aimed to test whether cataloging public T cell receptors could reveal signatures of past pathogen exposure. The study used immunosequencing to profile the T cell repertoires of about 670 subjects and linked those repertoires to cytomegalovirus serostatus. Besides the first cohort of some 670 subjects, a separate validation cohort made up of 120 different subjects was used. To predict cytomegalovirus infection status, the study brought together high-throughput TCR immunosequencing, statistical association of individual TCRs with disease status, and machine learning. A later analysis re-analyzed previously published TCR beta repertoires from 650 to 800 donors and added high-resolution HLA genotyping to study TCR occurrence patterns. Rather than using new phenotypic data, the later analysis identified candidate immune exposures from TCR beta sequences and from how often those sequences occurred across donors. In an earlier analysis of 587 of the donors, high-throughput TCR beta sequencing was used to judge whether each TCR beta V gene segment behaved as functional or pseudogenic. Donor age, sex, ethnicity and CMV serostatus were compiled together with the repertoire data. Genome-wide SNP genotypes for about three fifths of the roughly 670 donors were used in a later genetic analysis, which treated that subset as a discovery cohort. Every repertoire in the discovery cohort had been generated on one and the same sequencing platform. HLA typing included class I and class II loci at four-digit resolution. The number of donors typed differed by locus, with about 629-630 for A, B, C, DRB1 and DQB1, around 520 for DQA1, 606 for DPA1, and some 450 for DPB1. Four or five DR-DQ haplotypes were handled as single units for association and clustering, since linkage in the cohort was strong. Among under 450 genotyped donors of the cohort, an average of roughly 240,000 unique TCR beta nucleotide sequences were sequenced per donor, roughly a sixth of them non-productive. The paper as a whole reports these results and caveats: According to a later analysis, most CMV-associated TCR beta chains appeared to be HLA-restricted, and the HLA associations seemed to be driven largely by CMV exposure. The cohort was sequenced for TCR beta chains only, and without alpha or paired-chain data the features that could be detected were limited. Cytomegalovirus status was reported to be diagnosed by the classifier with high specificity and sensitivity in both the original and validation cohorts. The study gave a list of 150 to 200 TCR beta chains associated with cytomegalovirus. Specific HLA alleles were associated with 15,000 to 20,000 TCR beta sequences at a false discovery rate of 0.05 in a later analysis. In an earlier analysis of around 500 of the donors, most TCR beta V segments appeared in productive rearrangements about 87% or about 30% of the time, broadly matching IMGT annotations. Most TCR sequences were observed very rarely across donors, whereas some public TCRs were present in many individuals. Because HLA typing was unavailable for some donors at each locus, only the typed subset was used in association tests. Assigning TCR associations to individual alleles was difficult when HLA alleles, especially DR and DQ, strongly co-occurred. In vitro tests confirmed that three of the cytomegalovirus-associated TCR beta chains recognize cytomegalovirus antigens. Some IMGT-functional V segments, including TRBV6-2 and TRBV6-3, could not be distinguished by the 87-base-pair reads and were therefore excluded. A further reported finding was that TCR beta sequences accurately predicted the HLA-A and HLA-B alleles for most subjects in the first cohort. In a later genetic analysis, fewer N-insertions in productive TCRs were reported among donors in an Asian-associated ancestry cluster than the 666-donor mean. Presence/absence analyses assumed roughly uniform sequencing depth across donors, an assumption that may not hold. In a later analysis, HLA-associated TCR beta chains showed more clonal expansion and lower generation probabilities than non-associated chains that were equally common. Because counts were too low, about 18 rarely observed V segments, including chromosome 9 orphons, were excluded from the earlier analysis of about 500 of the donors. According to a later analysis, TCR association rates differed among HLA loci, with DRB1 alleles showing the most associated TCRs and HLA-C alleles showing the fewest. In a later genetic analysis, a missense DCLRE1C variant was associated with V-gene and J-gene trimming of TCR beta chains, and the association was replicated in an independent cohort. Correlated functional status among segregating V segments might reflect linkage disequilibrium, but an unknown experimental factor could not be ruled out. The sequencing pipeline was judged likely to have produced a cluster of highly shared sequence variants as a technical artifact. Several of the top co-occurrence clusters appeared to be linked to parvovirus B19, influenza, CMV and Epstein-Barr virus, according to a later analysis. The authors suggested that the approach could potentially be extended to other disease states and immunological phenotypes. For the cohort, immune exposure information was limited to CMV serostatus.

Library preparation was by the immunoSEQ multiplex PCR assay. For the multiplex PCR, a mixture combining 60 forward primers for TCR Vbeta segments and 13 reverse primers for TCR Jbeta segments was used. The CDR3 region of rearranged TCR beta genes was amplified from genomic DNA with a multiplex PCR assay. On the Illumina HiSeq System, the amplified TCR beta libraries were sequenced as 87-base-pair reads. Turning to the authors' computational methods: In a later analysis, 70 million to 95 million unique TCR beta chains were counted across the approximately 640 repertoires, and around 11 million of these chains were shared by at least two donors. Raw reads were error-corrected and collapsed into unique sequences with a nearest-neighbor algorithm that merged closely related sequences to remove PCR and sequencing errors. To assign V, D and J gene segments, CDR3 sequences were aligned to IMGT reference sequences. For a sequence to be retained, a match of at least six nucleotides to both a V gene segment and a J gene segment was required. A rearrangement was called productive if the CDR3 had no stop codons and remained in frame with V and J, and every other rearrangement was called non-productive. Following IMGT convention, CDR3 was defined as the stretch from the second conserved V-encoded cysteine to the conserved J-encoded phenylalanine. Sequences without an unambiguous match to a single V gene segment were excluded from the earlier analysis of 450 to 750 of the donors. An earlier analysis of fewer than 650 of the donors classified V segments as functional when productive rearrangements were above 56.7% and as segregating when the standard deviation between donors was above 5%. To diagnose cytomegalovirus status from the catalog of TCR beta chain sequences, a statistical classification framework was built. In a later analysis, V and J genes were assigned by comparing TCR nucleotide sequences against IMGT/GENE-DB human TR gene sequences. In a later analysis, CDR3 sequences and most-parsimonious VDJ recombination scenarios were assigned using the TCRdist pipeline. In a later analysis, each TCR beta chain was defined by its CDR3 amino acid sequence together with its V-gene family, and reads lacking a unique V-gene family were excluded. A later analysis removed 592 highly shared, low-generation-probability nucleotide sequences to deal with suspected cross-contamination and a sequencing artifact. A later analysis calculated a clonal expansion index for each public chain from normalized within-repertoire ranks of inferred template counts. In a later analysis, generation probabilities were computed using a VDJ recombination model fitted to out-of-frame rearrangements, and the results were checked against IGoR. Hypergeometric tests were used in a later analysis to score TCR-TCR, TCR-HLA and TCR-CMV co-occurrence, with a repertoire-size bias correction applied to the TCR pairs. To estimate false discovery rates, a later analysis permuted the HLA or CMV assignments 20 times. A later analysis grouped co-occurring TCRs with DBSCAN, adding TCRdist sequence similarity when clustering within HLA-allele-positive subsets. Co-occurrence clustering excluded repertoires with fewer than 30,000 or more than 120,000 public chains, plus five with anomalous nucleotide sharing. TCRdb retrieved this table from immuneACCESS and kept in-frame rearrangements only. Not all clones are present; in checked studies, unresolved V genes account for under half, and no reason is known for the remainder. V and J calls and clone size are as listed in that table; D and trimming were resolved from the DNA. Counted in this sample were about 98,000 clones; 69% of them appeared once. Of the sample, 1.2% falls within the top ten clones.

About this clone: It lacks a known antigen. No base quality values were provided; no much bigger clone lies one nucleotide off.

The cohort consisted of approximately 690 healthy bone marrow donors. All cohort members were sampled while nominally healthy, although unrecorded immune exposures were likely present. The donor was CMV seronegative and belonged to the group of over 350 seronegative cohort members. A peripheral blood sample was provided by each donor, and peripheral blood mononuclear cells were used for TCR beta sequencing. Genomic DNA was extracted from the blood cell samples with the Qiagen DNeasy Blood Extraction Kit. A distance of 18 bases separates the germline ends of V and J, which lose 6 bases and 7 bases respectively. The CDR3 holds 15 amino acids from the cysteine to the phenylalanine. The DNA shown is the 45-base CDR3, in frame from base 1. CDR1 and CDR2, looked up from the germline V gene, are SNHLY and FYNNEI.

This TCR was recovered from a female donor in good health and CMV-seronegative. The V gene is TRBV2 and the J gene is TRBJ1-4; the best D guess is TRBD1, with 5 bases matching. Input material: PBMCs. CDR3 loop: CASRERDSGSEKLFF. The DNA sequence is as follows: TGTGCCAGCAGGGAGAGGGACTCGGGGAGTGAAAAACTGTTTTTT.